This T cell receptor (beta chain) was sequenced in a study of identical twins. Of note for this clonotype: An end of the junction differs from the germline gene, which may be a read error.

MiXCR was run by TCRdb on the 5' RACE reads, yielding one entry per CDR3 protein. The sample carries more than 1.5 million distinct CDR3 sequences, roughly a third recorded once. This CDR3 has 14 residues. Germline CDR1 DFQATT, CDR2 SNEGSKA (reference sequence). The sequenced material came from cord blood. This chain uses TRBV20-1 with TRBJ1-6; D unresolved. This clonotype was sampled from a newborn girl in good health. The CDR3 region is CGARVGRFRSPLHF. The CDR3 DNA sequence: TGCGGTGCTAGAGTGGGCAGGTTTAGGTCACCCCTCCACTTT.